There are many counts of the clone carrying this T cell receptor (beta chain). Its specificity is unknown. Germline V gives CDR1 SNHLY, CDR2 FYNNEI. V was pared by 6 bases and J by 7 bases, with 10 bases between. The CDR3 spans 11 residues. These data come from a study of T cells in Graves' hyperthyroidism and ophthalmopathy. Study observations and caveats: Most thyroid clonotypes that were expanded above 0.001 also turned up in blood.

RNA transcripts served as the template for amplifying TCR beta CDR3 regions. An initial round of RT-PCR targeting the TCR CDR3 relied on the HTBI primer set. MiXCR was run by TCRdb on the multiplex PCR reads, yielding one entry per CDR3 protein. The sample has 350,000 to 450,000 distinct CDR3 sequences; more than 13% are singletons. V usage is TRBV2 and J usage is TRBJ2-7; no reliable D call. The receptor was derived from a man aged 50 or older with Graves' ophthalmopathy. Specimen: blood. CDR3 bases: TGTGCCAGCAGGGCTCCTCTGGAGCAGTACTTC. The encoded protein is CASRAPLEQYF. The full variable domain, completed using reference TRBV2 and TRBJ2-7, is EPEVTQTPSHQVTQMGQEVILRCVPISNHLYFYWYRQILGQKVEFLVSFYNNEISEKSEIFDDQFSVERPDGSNFTLKIRSTKLEDSAMYFCASRAPLEQYFGPGTRLTVT.